This T cell receptor beta chain was found in a study of OX40 agonist ivuxolimab in advanced cancers. Broadly, across the study: Ivuxolimab, which targeted the costimulatory receptor OX40 (CD134), was an agonistic, fully human IgG2 monoclonal antibody. Intravenous ivuxolimab was administered to patients every 2 weeks at six dose levels: 0.01, 0.1, 0.3, 1.5, 3 and 10 mg/kg. Of the roughly 52 dose-escalation patients, hepatocellular carcinoma was present in approximately 20, melanoma in approximately 15, renal cell carcinoma in 9 and head and neck cancer in 9. In the dose-escalation cohort, roughly 82% of patients were male, and the mean age was approximately 60 years with a range of roughly 20 to 79. Patients were allowed to have had prior anti-PD-1, anti-PD-L1 or anti-CTLA-4 therapy, and less than 45% of the dose-escalation patients had previously received checkpoint inhibitors. Three dose-escalation patients achieved partial responses, one with hepatocellular carcinoma and two with cutaneous melanoma. The purpose of peripheral TCRbeta sequencing was to test whether ivuxolimab changed TCR sequence diversity and led to clonal T-cell expansion. The paper describes the monotherapy dose-escalation part (N of about 52 patients) of the phase I trial of ivuxolimab. What the authors observed across the whole study: Low levels of normalized T-cell clonal expansion were also seen in some patients who did not respond. After ivuxolimab, CD8+ T cells had more expanded clones than CD4+ T cells on average. In partial responders in the 0.1-3.0 mg/kg groups, normalized peripheral clonal expansion was found to be among the lowest, especially among CD8+ T cells. Clonal expansion of both CD4+ and CD8+ blood T cells was observed from baseline to week 6 at doses 0.1 to 3.0 mg/kg. The antigen specificity of the peripheral T cells that underwent clonal expansion was not determined.

Points on this clone: Its antigen remains unidentified. No base-level quality is on record; no much larger clone is a single base apart.

V is trimmed back by 6 bases and J by 5 bases, and the junction contains 8 bases that no gene match accounts for. Spanning cysteine to phenylalanine, the CDR3 consists of 14 amino acids. The only DNA kept is the CDR3, 42 bases in frame from the first base. Genomic DNA was isolated from the sorted cells so that the TCRbeta CDR3 region could be sequenced. The immunoSEQ Assay was used to sequence the TCRbeta CDR3 regions. TCRdb carries this immuneACCESS record with in-frame sequences only. Its versions omit some clonotypes, under half of them owing to an unresolved V gene in the studies checked, with the rest unexplained. This sample comprises about 50,000 clones, more than 70% of them detected only once. 6.9% of the sample belongs to the ten largest clones. The trial excluded patients who had a history of autoimmune disease or were on systemic immunosuppression. Peripheral blood for TCR sequencing was drawn from every dose cohort at baseline, at cycle 4 day 1 and at cycle 7 day 1. Samples were obtained from an open-label, multicenter, first-in-human phase I dose-escalation trial of ivuxolimab. Adults with locally advanced or metastatic melanoma, renal cell carcinoma, hepatocellular carcinoma or head and neck squamous cell carcinoma were enrolled in the trial. Before TCR sequencing, CD4+ T cells and CD8+ T cells from peripheral blood were sorted into separate populations.

This TCR derives from an adult with an advanced solid tumor such as melanoma, head and neck, liver or kidney cancer. Specimen: CD4+ or CD8+ T cells sorted from blood, collected in a trial of the OX40 agonist ivuxolimab. The chain is made from TRBV23-1 and TRBJ2-7, and 9 junctional nucleotides match TRBD1. TRBV23-1 is placed among ORFs of uncertain function. The DNA sequence is as follows: TGCGCCAGCAGGGGTTGTGGGACAGGGAACGAGCAGTACTTC. It translates as CASRGCGTGNEQYF.